A single sample gave rise to the 24 T cell receptor beta chains below, sequenced in a study of OX40 agonist ivuxolimab in advanced cancers. Profiling relied on immunoSEQ multiplex PCR, and the TCRdb table lists in-frame clones only, not all of them. The sample has around 80,000 clones; 92% are singletons. The material was CD4+ or CD8+ T cells sorted from blood, obtained in a trial of the OX40 agonist ivuxolimab. The receptor source for this set is an adult with an advanced solid tumor such as melanoma, head and neck, liver or kidney cancer.

This clone was seen once. This rearrangement joins TRBV11-2 to TRBJ2-1; D not resolved. Germline V gene lookup returns CDR1 SGHAT and CDR2 FQNNGV. The CDR3 has 15 residues. V lost 5 bases and J 1 base, leaving 12 bases between the germline ends. The CDR3 region has the DNA TGTGCCAGCAGCCCCTCGAGTGGTTCCTACAATGAGCAGTTCTTC. Translated: CASSPSSGSYNEQFF.

The chain joins TRBV10-3 to TRBJ2-7, with 9 bases fitting TRBD1. CDR1 and CDR2 from the germline V gene are ENHRY and SYGVKD. The V and J ends lost 10 bases and 0 bases, in that order; junction bases with no gene match: 7. The CDR3 totals 14 residues. CDR3 DNA: TGTGCCAATGCGGGACAGGGCAGCTCCTACGAGCAGTACTTC. It yields the protein CANAGQGSSYEQYF.

This clone has a handful of counts. The chain employs TRBV11-2 and TRBJ1-2; D not resolved. V was clipped by 8 bases and J by 6 bases, with 13 bases between them. Germline V gene sequence: CDR1 SGHAT, CDR2 FQNNGV. This CDR3 has 12 amino acids. The CDR3 loop reads CASWKGSDGYTF. The CDR3 bases are TGTGCCAGCTGGAAGGGCAGCGATGGCTACACCTTC.

This clone came up a few times. The chain combines TRBV7-9 with TRBJ2-1, with a possible D match to TRBD1 (5 bases). V dropped 11 bases and J dropped 3 bases, with 14 bases sitting between them. Germline V gene data show CDR1 as SEHNR and CDR2 as FQNEAQ (reference sequence). The CDR3 extends over 13 amino acids. CDR3 in amino acids: CAAKTANYNEQFF. The DNA for the CDR3 is TGTGCCGCCAAGACAGCAAACTACAATGAGCAGTTCTTC.

The V and J genes are TRBV11-2 and TRBJ1-1, with unresolved D. The CDR3 is 12 amino acids. Per the germline V gene, CDR1 is SGHAT and CDR2 is FQNNGV. Trimming removed 3 bases from V and 5 bases from J, with 7 bases in between. The CDR3 region has the DNA TGTGCCAGCAGCTTTGAGGGTACTGAAGCTTTCTTT. Translation gives CASSFEGTEAFF.

V usage is TRBV4-1 and J usage is TRBJ1-5, with 7 bases fitting TRBD1. V shed 4 bases, J shed 5 bases, and the junction held 11 bases outside the gene matches. CDR1 MGHRA and CDR2 YSYEKL come from the germline V gene. The CDR3 totals 16 residues. In DNA, the CDR3 is TGCGCCAGCAGCCCCGAGCTACAGGGGATCTATCAGCCCCAGCATTTT. It translates to CASSPELQGIYQPQHF.

The gene calls are TRBV13 and TRBJ1-1; D possibly corresponds to TRBD1 (5 bases). This CDR3 has 16 amino acids. Trimming took 7 bases from V and 0 from J, leaving 18 bases between them. CDR1 is PRHDT, CDR2 FYEKMQ, per germline (reference sequence). The CDR3 DNA reads TGTGCCAGCAACATGGGAAGGGGTCTGCTGAACACTGAAGCTTTCTTT. Protein: CASNMGRGLLNTEAFF. The full variable domain, its missing parts supplied by reference TRBV13 and TRBJ1-1, is AAGVIQSPRHLIKEKRETATLKCYPIPRHDTVYWYQQGPGQDPQFLISFYEKMQSDKGSIPDRFSAQQFSDYHSELNMSSLELGDSALYFCASNMGRGLLNTEAFFGQGTRLTVV.

V usage is TRBV5-5 and J usage is TRBJ2-3; TRBD1 or TRBD2 may be the D gene (5 bases each). CDR1 SGHKS and CDR2 YYEKEE come from the germline V gene (reference sequence). This CDR3 is built from 14 residues. Trimming removed 4 bases from V and 5 bases from J, with 14 bases in between. CDR3 residues: CASSRDLAGDTQYF. Written as DNA, the CDR3 is TGTGCCAGCAGCCGGGACCTCGCGGGAGATACGCAGTATTTT.

DNA of the CDR3: TGCGCCAGCAGCCAAGAGTTGGGGGGCAACAATGAGCAGTTCTTC. The encoded protein is CASSQELGGNNEQFF. The chain couples TRBV4-3 to TRBJ2-1; tentatively, D is TRBD1 or TRBD2 (6 bases each). This CDR3 has 15 residues. Germline-derived CDR1 and CDR2 are LGHNA and YSLEER. V was shortened by 0 bases and J by 5 bases, with 11 bases between the two germline ends.

This clone was counted only a few times. The V call is TRBV7-9, the J call TRBJ2-3; D unresolved. The CDR3 runs to 12 residues. Germline CDR1 SEHNR, CDR2 FQNEAQ (reference sequence). V was pared by 2 bases and J by 2 bases, with 2 bases between. For the CDR3, the DNA is TGTGCCAGCAGCTTATACACAGATACGCAGTATTTT. As protein: CASSLYTDTQYF. Filled out from reference TRBV7-9 and TRBJ2-3, the complete variable domain reads DTGVSQNPRHKITKRGQNVTFRCDPISEHNRLYWYRQTLGQGPEFLTYFQNEAQLEKSRLLSDRFSAERPKGSFSTLEIQRTEQGDSAMYLCASSLYTDTQYFGPGTRLTVL.

The V and J genes are TRBV7-3 and TRBJ2-5; maybe TRBD1 (6 bases). The CDR3 has 14 amino acids. V lost 5 bases and J 5 bases, leaving 15 bases between the germline ends. The germline gives CDR1 SGHTA, CDR2 FQGTGA. This CDR3 is CASSPTDSHETQYF. The CDR3 bases are TGTGCCAGCAGCCCAACGGACAGTCACGAGACCCAGTACTTC.

This clone was seen only once. This chain connects TRBV13 to TRBJ1-2; possibly TRBD1 for D (5 bases). The CDR3 spans 15 residues. The V end lost 2 bases, the J end lost 3 bases, and 13 bases lay between the germline ends. Germline lookup yields CDR1 PRHDT and CDR2 FYEKMQ (reference sequence). In DNA, the CDR3 is TGTGCCAGCAGCTTACTCCGGGGCTTAGACTATGGCTACACCTTC. Translated, it gives CASSLLRGLDYGYTF.

The V gene is TRBV7-9, the J gene TRBJ2-3; D assignment may be TRBD1 or TRBD2 (6 bases each). The CDR3 has 12 amino acids. The V end lost 8 bases, the J end lost 6 bases, and 12 bases lay between the germline ends. Germline V CDR1 and CDR2: SEHNR, FQNEAQ (reference sequence). CDR3 amino acids: CASLRGPDTQYF. The CDR3 nucleotides read TGTGCCAGCCTACGGGGGCCCGATACGCAGTATTTT.

The chain couples TRBV29-1 to TRBJ2-7; no definite D call. The ends were cut back, 4 bases at V and 0 bases at J, with 7 bases in the middle. The CDR3 totals 12 residues. Germline V lookup: CDR1 SQVTM, CDR2 ANQGSEA. The CDR3 coding sequence is TGCAGCGTTGGTCAGGACTCCTACGAGCAGTACTTC. It codes for CSVGQDSYEQYF.

The gene calls are TRBV29-1 and TRBJ1-5, with no clear D. From germline, CDR1 is SQVTM and CDR2 ANQGSEA. With 7 bases removed from V and 15 bases from J, the gap between germline ends came to 19 bases. This CDR3 has 11 amino acids. This CDR3 is CSALRGPERHF. The CDR3 nucleotides read TGCAGCGCCTTACGAGGGCCCGAGCGGCATTTT.

The chain has TRBV4-3 and TRBJ1-2; weak D call: TRBD1 (5 bases). Germline-derived CDR1 and CDR2 are LGHNA and YSLEER. The germline V and J ends were trimmed by 0 bases and 7 bases, with 15 bases remaining between them. The CDR3 runs to 15 residues. The DNA of the CDR3 is TGCGCCAGCAGCCAAGATCGAACAGGATCATTTGGCTACACCTTC. Its protein product is CASSQDRTGSFGYTF.

The V call is TRBV7-9, the J call TRBJ2-7, with D possibly TRBD1 on 6 matching bases. The CDR3 runs 16 residues. V was trimmed by 5 bases and J by 3 bases, leaving 20 bases between them. CDR1 and CDR2 (germline): SEHNR, FQNEAQ (reference sequence). The CDR3, as DNA: TGTGCCAGCAGCACGCGGACAGATTCAATCCGCTACGAGCAGTACTTC. The encoded protein is CASSTRTDSIRYEQYF.

The chain joins TRBV6-6 to TRBJ1-2; 7 bases are a match to TRBD1. V was pared by 2 bases and J by 8 bases, with 14 bases of the junction left unmatched. The CDR3 spans 16 residues. Germline values: CDR1 MNHNY, CDR2 SVGAGI (reference sequence). CDR3 amino acids: CASSYPGDSYPRGYTF. In DNA, the CDR3 is TGTGCCAGCAGTTACCCGGGGGACAGTTACCCTAGAGGCTACACCTTC.

The V and J genes are TRBV19 and TRBJ2-1; no firm D call. Per germline, CDR1 LNHDA and CDR2 SQIVND (reference sequence). The V gene lost 1 base and the J gene lost 2 bases, with 9 bases spanning the gap. The CDR3 covers 15 residues. The CDR3 spells CASSIVGQAYNEQFF. The CDR3 coding sequence is TGTGCCAGTAGTATAGTTGGGCAGGCCTACAATGAGCAGTTCTTC. Using reference TRBV19 and TRBJ2-1 for the parts outside the CDR3, the full variable domain is DGGITQSPKYLFRKEGQNVTLSCEQNLNHDAMYWYRQDPGQGLRLIYYSQIVNDFQKGDIAEGYSVSREKKESFPLTVTSAQKNPTAFYLCASSIVGQAYNEQFFGPGTRLTVL.

V and J are TRBV7-8 and TRBJ1-4; D might be TRBD1 (5 bases). The V end was cut by 5 bases, the J end by 7 bases, with 17 bases between. The CDR3 has 15 residues. Germline assignment: CDR1 SGHVS and CDR2 FQNEAQ. The CDR3 sequence: CASSLVGGRGEKLFF. The CDR3, as DNA: TGTGCCAGCAGCCTAGTCGGGGGGAGAGGTGAAAAACTGTTTTTT.

The V and J genes are TRBV7-6 and TRBJ2-2; TRBD2 matches at 8 bases. Germline CDR1 SGHVS, CDR2 FNYEAQ. V lost 8 bases and J lost 3; bases outside the gene matches: 11. The CDR3 loop spans 16 amino acids. The CDR3 DNA reads TGTGCCAGCGGGCTGGGCAGCGGGGGATACACCGGGGAGCTGTTTTTT. It is translated as CASGLGSGGYTGELFF.

The chain employs TRBV4-2 and TRBJ2-2, with 8 nucleotides matching TRBD1. The CDR3 has 16 amino acids. Germline CDR1 is LGHNA and CDR2 is YNFKEQ. The trim removed 4 bases at V and 5 bases at J, leaving 9 bases unmatched. CDR3 protein: CASSPPETGETGELFF. The CDR3 DNA follows: TGTGCCAGCAGCCCGCCCGAGACAGGGGAAACCGGGGAGCTGTTTTTT.

This sequence joins TRBV7-2 and TRBJ2-7, with TRBD2 matching over 9 bases. With V trimmed by 5 bases and J by 5 bases, 10 bases remained unmatched. The germline V gene has CDR1 SGHTA and CDR2 FQGNSA. This CDR3 region has 15 residues. The DNA of the CDR3 is TGTGCCAGCAGCGGCGGGGGGGCCTATTCTGACGAGCAGTACTTC. Translated: CASSGGGAYSDEQYF.

This clone was seen a single time. The chain uses TRBV27 and TRBJ2-7; D may be TRBD1 (5 bases). With 3 bases removed from V and 4 bases from J, the gap between germline ends came to 13 bases. Germline assignment: CDR1 MNHEY and CDR2 SMNVEV (reference sequence). The CDR3 length is 14 residues. The CDR3 region has the DNA TGTGCCAGCAGTTTCGCTTCAGGGTTGTACGAGCAGTACTTC. Translating gives CASSFASGLYEQYF.